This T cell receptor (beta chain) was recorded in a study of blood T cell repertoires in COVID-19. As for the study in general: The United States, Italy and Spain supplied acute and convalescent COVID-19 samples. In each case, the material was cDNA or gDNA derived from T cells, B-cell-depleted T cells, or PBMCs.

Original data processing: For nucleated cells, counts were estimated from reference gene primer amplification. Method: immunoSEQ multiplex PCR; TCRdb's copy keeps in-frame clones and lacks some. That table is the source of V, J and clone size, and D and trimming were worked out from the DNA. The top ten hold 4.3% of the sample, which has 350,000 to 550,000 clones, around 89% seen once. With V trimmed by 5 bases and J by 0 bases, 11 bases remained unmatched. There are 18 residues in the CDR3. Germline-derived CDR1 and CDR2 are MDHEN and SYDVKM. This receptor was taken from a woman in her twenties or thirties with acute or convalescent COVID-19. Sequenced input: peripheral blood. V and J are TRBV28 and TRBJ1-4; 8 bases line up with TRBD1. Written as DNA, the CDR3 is TGTGCCAGCAGTCCGCGGACAGGGCAGGGTTCAACTAATGAAAAACTGTTTTTT. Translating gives CASSPRTGQGSTNEKLFF.